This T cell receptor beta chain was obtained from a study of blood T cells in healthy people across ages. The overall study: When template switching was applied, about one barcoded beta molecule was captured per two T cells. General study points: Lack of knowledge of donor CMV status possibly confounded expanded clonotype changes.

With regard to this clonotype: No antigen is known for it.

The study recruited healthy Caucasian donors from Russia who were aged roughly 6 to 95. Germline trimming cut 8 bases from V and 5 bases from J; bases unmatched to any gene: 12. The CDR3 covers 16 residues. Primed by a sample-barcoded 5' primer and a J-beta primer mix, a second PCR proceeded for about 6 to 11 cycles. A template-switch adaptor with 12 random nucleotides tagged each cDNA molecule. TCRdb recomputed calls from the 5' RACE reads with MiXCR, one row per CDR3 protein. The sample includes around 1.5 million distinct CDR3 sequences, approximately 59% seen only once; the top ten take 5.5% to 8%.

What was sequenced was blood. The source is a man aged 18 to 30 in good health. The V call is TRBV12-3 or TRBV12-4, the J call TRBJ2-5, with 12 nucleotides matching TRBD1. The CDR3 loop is CASGTTGTGGEETQYF. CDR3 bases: TGTGCCAGCGGTACGACCGGGACAGGGGGCGAGGAGACCCAGTACTTC.